This TCR beta chain was identified in a study of shared clonotypes between healthy human individuals (dated by TCRdb to the early 2020s). Notes on the research overall: Three men and a couple of women, aged 18 to 49 years, made up the cohort. To increase sequencing depth and limit assay-specific biases, different laboratories used diverse techniques to prepare libraries and sequence TCR repertoires. Between about 0.9 and 9 billion PBMCs per donor were obtained by leukapheresis. Blood TCR repertoires of five healthy adults were deeply sequenced to estimate repertoire size and the extent of clonotype sharing between individuals. Per donor, three plates each were used for CD4 naive and CD4 memory, two for CD8 naive, and one for CD8 memory. On the study overall, not on this receptor specifically: Sampling was limited to blood, and TCR repertoires in tissue likely differ from TCR repertoires in blood. Roughly 5% of naive CD4, 3% to 3.5% of naive CD8, roughly 2.4% of memory CD4, and 0.4% of memory CD8 clonotypes were shared across several donors. Incomplete sequencing was indicated by rarefaction of sorted-subset datasets, despite the large sequencing depth. Based on pairwise subsampling, the degree of clonotype sharing among donors was expected to be affected by sequencing depth. Because the study included a small number of donors, the genetic and exposure-history diversity represented was limited. Estimated clonotype richness was generally larger for naive than for memory subsets. Compared with non-shared clonotypes, clonotypes shared by all four sorted-subset donors had higher generation probabilities.

Sequences SEHNR (CDR1) and FQNEAQ (CDR2) are obtained from the germline V gene (reference sequence). Taken from cysteine to phenylalanine, the CDR3 has 15 residues. Only the CDR3 portion is preserved as DNA: 45 bases, with reading frame beginning at the first base. Trimmed from V: 5 bases; trimmed from J: 7 bases; junction bases lacking a gene match: 12. TCR CDR3 regions were amplified from genomic DNA by multiplex PCR using the deep immunoSEQ assay. Extracted genomic DNA from each cell subset was distributed evenly across all wells of several immunoSEQ 96-well plates, and each plate was treated as a replicate. For sorted subsets, 150 to 250 ng of genomic DNA, equivalent to some 33,000 T cell genomes, went into each replicate PCR. The purified libraries were quantified using a Qubit 3.0 fluorometer, sized with a Bioanalyzer 2100, and then quantified again using the KAPA Library Quantification kit. A separate single-read 150-cycle Illumina NextSeq 550 flow cell was used to sequence each immunoSEQ 96-well plate. The original pipeline was this. Because the immunoSEQ output included only junctional sequences and no quality scores, the filtering could not be the same as the filtering used for full-length reads. Sequences were annotated with PyIR, a Python wrapper for IgBLAST v1.9, using IMGT germline references to assign V/J genes and CDR3. Any read was removed if the V/J assignment was weak (E-value above 1e-6), the CDR3 was missing, or the read contained stop codons, out-of-frame junctions, or ambiguous translated residues. V3J clonotypes were defined as sequences sharing the same inferred V gene, J gene, and CDR3 amino acid sequence. Percentage overlap between repertoires was calculated by dividing the number of shared unique clonotypes by the size of the smaller repertoire. Richness of each repertoire was evaluated using RTK rarefaction, the Chao1 estimator, and Recon v2.1 estimates of unobserved clonotypes. Generation probabilities for all TCRbeta clonotypes obtained by the gDNA method from four donors were computed using OLGA. TCRdb stores this immuneACCESS table with in-frame sequences only. Part of the clones is absent; in the studies checked, under half of the shortfall reflects unresolved V genes, and no reason is known for the rest. V, J and clone size are those of that table, while D and trimming were read from the DNA. Present in this sample are roughly 2.5 million clones, more than 90% of which were seen just once. Around 0.15% of the sample belongs to the ten largest clones.

A word on this clone: No antigen is known for it. Base qualities were left out, and no much larger clone turns up one base away.

Healthy HIV-negative adults with no recently reported acute infections or vaccinations were included as donors. All donors were Caucasian adults living in Nashville, Tennessee, USA. CD4+ T cells were enriched by magnetic negative selection, after which naive cells were positively selected on CD45RA and the negative fraction was taken as the memory subset. Blood was obtained by leukapheresis, after which PBMCs were separated by Ficoll-Histopaque density gradient centrifugation and cryopreserved in liquid nitrogen vapor phase. Analytical flow cytometry was used to check the purity and quantity of every magnetically sorted T cell population. Genomic DNA was isolated from each sorted fraction and quantified by UV absorbance on a Nanodrop 2000c.

The source of this sequence is a man aged 18 to 30 in good health. This receptor chain uses TRBV7-9 and TRBJ2-7; TRBD2 aligns with 9 central bases. The sample comprised naive CD4+ T cells sorted from blood. This specimen's cell subset or site label, per the study, means: CD45RA+ positively selected. The nucleotides are TGTGCCAGCAGCCCCCGTGTTGGCGGGAGGGGTGAGCAGTACTTC. Translation gives CASSPRVGGRGEQYF.